This TCR beta chain was observed in a study of PD-L1 blockade in urothelial cancer. Study-wide background: Each blood sample yielded a median of around 130,000 T cells.

Only in-frame clones appear in the TCRdb table, and some are missing; sequencing was by immunoSEQ multiplex PCR. The table records some 24,000 clones, roughly 84% of them present only once. Germline values: CDR1 SNHLY, CDR2 FYNNEI. This CDR3 comprises 14 residues. Germline trimming cut 7 bases from V and 4 bases from J; bases unmatched to any gene: 5. The rearrangement joins TRBV2 to TRBJ1-3, with 9 bases lining up with TRBD1. The sample here was PBMCs, taken around atezolizumab (anti-PD-L1) treatment. The receptor's source is a man aged 70-80 years with urothelial cancer. The CDR3 bases are TGTGCCAGCACCCGGGACAGGGCAGGAAACACCATATATTTT. Amino acid sequence: CASTRDRAGNTIYF. The full variable domain, completed using reference TRBV2 and TRBJ1-3, is EPEVTQTPSHQVTQMGQEVILRCVPISNHLYFYWYRQILGQKVEFLVSFYNNEISEKSEIFDDQFSVERPDGSNFTLKIRSTKLEDSAMYFCASTRDRAGNTIYFGEGSWLTVV.